This is a list of T cell receptor beta chains from one sample in a study of blood T cell repertoires in COVID-19. Sequencing used immunoSEQ multiplex PCR; TCRdb keeps in-frame clones, though not all of them. The data show 37,000 or so clones, with over 75% seen just once and around 35% held by the top ten. Sequencing was carried out using peripheral blood. The receptors were sampled from a man in his 60s with acute or convalescent COVID-19. The CDR3 runs from the conserved cysteine through the conserved F or W. D genes are given only for firm matches. A row's size may be missing; if present it is once, few, many or a size class.

d_call,clone_size,v_call,j_call,cdr3_aa,cdr3_nt
NA,NA,TRBV9,TRBJ2-7,CASSVGQALSYEQYF,TGTGCCAGCAGCGTAGGACAGGCCCTCTCCTACGAGCAGTACTTC
NA,NA,TRBV6-1,TRBJ1-4,CASSDFGPRGEKLFF,TGTGCCAGCAGTGATTTTGGGCCTCGGGGGGAAAAACTGTTTTTT
NA,NA,TRBV5-1,TRBJ2-5,CASSPLGDRETQYF,TGCGCCAGCAGCCCCCTAGGGGATAGGGAGACCCAGTACTTC
NA,NA,TRBV11-3,TRBJ2-1,CASSLTGSVNEQFF,TGTGCCAGCAGCTTAACAGGGTCCGTAAATGAGCAGTTCTTC
TRBD1,NA,TRBV11-3,TRBJ2-5,CASSLDGQGSRETQYF,TGTGCCAGCAGCTTAGACGGACAGGGATCGAGAGAGACCCAGTACTTC
NA,once,TRBV7-9,TRBJ2-1,CASSLGGTGSGEQFF,TGTGCCAGCAGCTTAGGGGGAACAGGGTCAGGCGAGCAGTTCTTC
NA,once,TRBV2,TRBJ1-2,CASSERGQGWLTNYGYTF,TGTGCCAGCAGTGAGAGGGGCCAGGGGTGGCTAACTAACTATGGCTACACCTTC
TRBD1,NA,TRBV2,TRBJ1-6,CGCHPGQNSPLHF,TGTGGGTGTCACCCGGGACAGAATTCACCCCTCCACTTT
NA,few,TRBV30,TRBJ2-7,CASGYRSSYEQYF,TGTGCCTCCGGATATCGGAGTTCCTACGAGCAGTACTTC
TRBD2,NA,TRBV11-3,TRBJ2-3,CASSSKLRASGTRGNTQYF,TGTGCCAGCAGCTCAAAGTTGCGGGCTAGCGGGACGAGGGGTAATACGCAGTATTTT
TRBD1,NA,TRBV6-2/TRBV6-3,TRBJ2-2,CASRFFRQGGGELFF,TGTGCCAGCCGTTTTTTTCGACAGGGTGGCGGGGAGCTGTTTTTT
TRBD2,NA,TRBV27,TRBJ2-7,CASSLGTSGSYEQYF,TGTGCCAGCAGTTTGGGGACTAGCGGTTCCTACGAGCAGTACTTC
NA,NA,TRBV3-1/TRBV3-2,TRBJ2-1,CASSQAHNSYNEQFF,TGTGCCAGCAGCCAAGCCCACAACTCCTACAATGAGCAGTTCTTC
NA,NA,TRBV4-1,TRBJ1-2,CASSQGNTNGYTF,TGCGCCAGCAGCCAAGGGAATACTAACGGCTACACCTTC
NA,NA,TRBV7-9,TRBJ2-1,CASSLRRGHAKFDYNEQFF,TGTGCCAGCAGCTTACGGCGGGGGCACGCAAAATTCGACTACAATGAGCAGTTCTTC
TRBD1,NA,TRBV6-2/TRBV6-3,TRBJ1-5,CASSYGGTGGNQPQHF,TGTGCCAGCAGTTACGGGGGGACAGGTGGCAATCAGCCCCAGCATTTT
TRBD2,NA,TRBV6-2/TRBV6-3,TRBJ2-7,CASSYLAGLYEQYF,TGTGCCAGCAGTTACCTAGCGGGACTCTACGAGCAGTACTTC
TRBD2,NA,TRBV7-2,TRBJ2-2,CASSPMGLAGAGELFF,TGTGCCAGCAGCCCTATGGGACTAGCGGGAGCCGGGGAGCTGTTTTTT
NA,NA,TRBV11-3,TRBJ2-7,CASSPQTYEQYF,TGTGCCAGCAGCCCGCAGACCTACGAGCAGTACTTC
TRBD2,NA,TRBV5-1,TRBJ2-7,CASSGRGLAGEQYF,TGCGCCAGCAGCGGAAGGGGACTAGCGGGTGAGCAGTACTTC
TRBD1,NA,TRBV5-1,TRBJ2-3,CASSPDRVNTQYF,TGCGCCAGCAGCCCCGACAGGGTCAATACGCAGTATTTT
TRBD1,NA,TRBV7-6,TRBJ1-1,CASSSTQQGVNTEAFF,TGTGCCAGCAGCTCAACTCAACAGGGGGTGAACACTGAAGCTTTCTTT
NA,NA,TRBV9,TRBJ1-1,CASSPGHRNTEAFF,TGTGCCAGCAGCCCGGGACACAGGAACACTGAAGCTTTCTTT
NA,once,TRBV5-8,TRBJ2-7,CASSPRLSVYEQYF,TGTGCCAGCAGCCCTAGACTATCAGTCTACGAGCAGTACTTC
TRBD2,once,TRBV15,TRBJ2-7,CATSRTLQRERYEQYF,TGTGCCACCAGCAGGACACTACAGCGGGAGCGGTACGAGCAGTACTTC
NA,NA,TRBV5-1,TRBJ2-7,CASSSDSSSYEQYF,TGCGCCAGCAGCTCGGACAGCAGCTCCTACGAGCAGTACTTC
TRBD2,NA,TRBV5-1,TRBJ2-1,CASSFGGRHNEQFF,TGCGCCAGCAGCTTTGGCGGGAGGCACAATGAGCAGTTCTTC
NA,NA,TRBV6-5,TRBJ2-7,CASSRSWGTNEQYF,TGTGCCAGCAGCCGTTCCTGGGGGACAAACGAGCAGTACTTC
TRBD1,NA,TRBV6-5,TRBJ2-3,CASSIGQGRTDTQYF,TGTGCCAGCAGCATCGGACAGGGTAGAACAGATACGCAGTATTTT
NA,NA,TRBV13,TRBJ1-3,CASSLGRRGSGNTIYF,TGTGCCAGCAGCTTAGGCCGGAGGGGCTCTGGAAACACCATATATTTT
NA,NA,TRBV30,TRBJ1-4,CAWSGGMGGEKLFF,TGTGCCTGGAGTGGGGGGATGGGGGGTGAAAAACTGTTTTTT
TRBD2,NA,TRBV2,TRBJ2-1,CASSDSLAGVAPLEQFF,TGTGCCAGCAGTGATTCATTGGCGGGAGTGGCTCCACTTGAGCAGTTCTTC